This is a list of T cell receptor beta chains from one sample in a study of early stage breast cancer tumors. Libraries were prepared by immunoSEQ multiplex PCR; TCRdb keeps only in-frame clonotypes and omits some of them. The repertoire includes roughly 49,000 clones, more than 70% of them detected once, and about 3.4% sits in the top ten. Sequencing used blood. The receptors here all came from a person aged 40-50 years with breast cancer. The CDR3 runs from the conserved cysteine through the conserved F or W. Each record gives: V gene, CDR3 protein.

V gene: TRBV11-2
CDR3 protein: CASSPGGLETQYF

V gene: TRBV6-5
CDR3 protein: CASIRGLAGGEQFF

V gene: TRBV19
CDR3 protein: CASSTRTSGASTDTQYF

V gene: TRBV6-1
CDR3 protein: CASSSTETYEQYF

V gene: TRBV19
CDR3 protein: CASSLGGGWGEQFF

V gene: TRBV7-9
CDR3 protein: CASSLDGGNNYEQYF

V gene: TRBV19
CDR3 protein: CASSMTGGFDEQYF

V gene: TRBV19
CDR3 protein: CASSSGRHEQFF

V gene: TRBV11-3
CDR3 protein: CASTQASARGEQYF

V gene: TRBV29-1
CDR3 protein: CSVDEMGQGNFGTDTQYF

V gene: TRBV30
CDR3 protein: CAWSVLSTDRYEQYF

V gene: TRBV19
CDR3 protein: CASSTSGSSYEQYF

V gene: TRBV5-1
CDR3 protein: CASSQANGGMNTEAFF

V gene: TRBV11-3
CDR3 protein: CASSLGSGRADGYEQYF

V gene: TRBV25-1
CDR3 protein: CASSLPGRGNEQFF

V gene: TRBV7-2
CDR3 protein: CASSLAGGNQPQHF

V gene: TRBV5-1
CDR3 protein: CASSLGGSDTGELFF

V gene: TRBV4-2
CDR3 protein: CASSQEGTGDSPLHF

V gene: TRBV18
CDR3 protein: CASSPSGGVAMKELFF

V gene: TRBV19
CDR3 protein: CASKEGRSAGELFF